This is a list of T cell receptor beta chains from one sample in a study of blood T cell repertoires in COVID-19. Some clones are missing from TCRdb's copy, which holds only in-frame ones; the method was immunoSEQ multiplex PCR. In the table there are roughly 180,000 clones, around 90% of which are singletons. The specimen was PBMCs or T cells enriched from blood (not recorded which). The source of these receptors is a woman aged 30 to 39 who had recovered from COVID-19. CDR3s include the opening cysteine and the closing phenylalanine or tryptophan. A D gene is named only where the DNA matches it firmly. Size values are once, few and many counts, or a class for expanded clones, and some rows have none.

TRBJ2-3 - TRBV4-3 TRBD2 TGCGCCAGCAGCCTTAAAGCGGGAGTGGGAACAGATACGCAGTATTTT CASSLKAGVGTDTQYF
TRBJ2-5 - TRBV11-2 TRBD2 TGTGCCAGCAGCTTTACTAGCGGGCCAAAAGAGACCCAGTACTTC CASSFTSGPKETQYF
TRBJ1-4 - TRBV4-1 - TGCGCCAGCAGCCAAGATCCCCGGGACACCTCAACTAATGAAAAACTGTTTTTT CASSQDPRDTSTNEKLFF
TRBJ2-2 many TRBV6-5 - TGTGCCAGCACCCCGACAGGCAACACCGGGGAGCTGTTTTTT CASTPTGNTGELFF
TRBJ2-5 - TRBV15 TRBD2 TGTGCCACCAGCGGAGTACTAGCGGGAGGGTTCTTTGAGACCCAGTACTTC CATSGVLAGGFFETQYF
TRBJ1-1 few TRBV29-1 - TGCAGCGTTTATTATATGACAGATACTGAAGCTTTCTTT CSVYYMTDTEAFF
TRBJ2-2 once TRBV9 TRBD2 TGTGCCAGCAGCCCCCGAGCGGGAGGCGGCACCGGGGAGCTGTTTTTT CASSPRAGGGTGELFF
TRBJ1-1 - TRBV27 TRBD1 TGTGCCAGCAGACCGACAGGGGGCAACACTGAAGCTTTCTTT CASRPTGGNTEAFF
TRBJ1-4 - TRBV6-4 TRBD1 TGTGCCAGCAGTTACGACAGGGATGAAAAACTGTTTTTT CASSYDRDEKLFF
TRBJ1-1 - TRBV27 - TGTGCCAGCAGTGCGTTTTCCAAGGGGACTGAAGCTTTCTTT CASSAFSKGTEAFF
TRBJ2-5 - TRBV4-3 TRBD2 TGCGCCAGCAGCCAGGGACTAGCGGGTAGACTTCCGAGGTCCCAGTACTTC CASSQGLAGRLPRSQYF
TRBJ2-7 - TRBV7-9 TRBD1 TGTGCCAGCAGTTGGACAGGGGAAATCGACGAGCAGTACTTC CASSWTGEIDEQYF
TRBJ1-2 - TRBV6-2/TRBV6-3 - TGTGCCAGCAGTTACTCTGGGACTGGGCTTAACTATGGCTACACCTTC CASSYSGTGLNYGYTF
TRBJ2-5 - TRBV6-2/TRBV6-3 - TGTGCCAGCAGCGCAGGGGACCAAGAGACCCAGTACTTC CASSAGDQETQYF
TRBJ1-1 - TRBV6-2/TRBV6-3 - TGTGCCAGCAGTCATAATTCGGGGGGCAGAAGGAACACTGAAGCTTTCTTT CASSHNSGGRRNTEAFF
TRBJ1-6 - TRBV7-9 - TGTGCCAGCAGCTTAGGCTGGCAGGTTGGCTCACCCCTCCACTTT CASSLGWQVGSPLHF
TRBJ2-1 - TRBV30 - TGTGCCTGGAGTATCGGGAACTCCTACAATGAGCAGTTCTTC CAWSIGNSYNEQFF
TRBJ2-1 - TRBV4-2 TRBD1 TGTGCCAGCAGCCAAGATCTTGGGACAGGGGTAGCGGCGCACGGGTTCTTC CASSQDLGTGVAAHGFF
TRBJ2-7 - TRBV6-2/TRBV6-3 - TGTGCCAGCAGCACATTGATCTCCTACGAGCAGTACTTC CASSTLISYEQYF
TRBJ2-1 - TRBV19 TRBD1 TGTGCCACACGGACAGGGTCGGCTGAGCAGTTCTTC CATRTGSAEQFF
TRBJ2-3 - TRBV2 - TGTGCCAGCAAAGGGGGAGGGACACGAGGAGATACGCAGTATTTT CASKGGGTRGDTQYF
TRBJ2-7 few TRBV7-2 TRBD2 TGTGCCAGCAGCTGGACTAGCGGGGGATACGAGCAGTACTTC CASSWTSGGYEQYF
TRBJ1-4 - TRBV29-1 - TGCAGCGTTGGTGGCGGGACTAATGAAAAACTGTTTTTT CSVGGGTNEKLFF
TRBJ1-5 - TRBV7-2 - TGTGCCAGCAGCTTACAGGGGTTAGGCAATCAGCCCCAGCATTTT CASSLQGLGNQPQHF
TRBJ1-1 - TRBV19 - TGTGCCAGTGATCGGGGTGGGGAATTGAACACTGAAGCTTTCTTT CASDRGGELNTEAFF
TRBJ1-5 - TRBV7-6 - TGTGCCAGCAGCGCGGGGACGGAAGGCAATCAGCCCCAGCATTTT CASSAGTEGNQPQHF
TRBJ1-2 - TRBV14 - TGTGCCAGCAGCCAAGTCTCACAGCCTAACTATGGCTACACCTTC CASSQVSQPNYGYTF
TRBJ1-1 - TRBV4-3 TRBD1 TGCGCCAGCAGCCAAAGGGGGACAGGCGGTGAAGCTTTCTTT CASSQRGTGGEAFF
TRBJ1-5 - TRBV5-1 - TGCGCCAGCAGCTCCGGGACACCGAATCAGCCCCAGCATTTT CASSSGTPNQPQHF
TRBJ2-2 - TRBV3-1/TRBV3-2 TRBD2 TGTGCCAGCAGCCGACCCCCGACTAGCCGGGGCGCCGGGGAGCTGTTTTTT CASSRPPTSRGAGELFF
TRBJ2-3 - TRBV4-2 TRBD2 TGTGCCAGCAGCCAAGAAGGGACTAGCCAGAGCACAGATACGCAGTATTTT CASSQEGTSQSTDTQYF
TRBJ2-1 few TRBV7-2 TRBD1 TGTGCCAGCAGCTTCTCGACAGGGGGCGTCTATGAGCAGTTCTTC CASSFSTGGVYEQFF
TRBJ1-2 few TRBV5-5 - TGTGCCAGCAGCTTGCCCAGGGGAAGGCAGAACTATGGCTACACCTTC CASSLPRGRQNYGYTF